Presented here are 23 T cell receptor beta chains from one specimen sequenced in a study of blood T cell repertoires in COVID-19. Sequenced by immunoSEQ multiplex PCR; TCRdb stores in-frame clones only, minus some. The repertoire holds 150,000 or so clones, with about 85% as singletons. Sequenced sample: peripheral blood. The receptors here all came from a human donor with acute or convalescent COVID-19. The donor label of this sample is uncertain.

This clone was detected only a few times. J is TRBJ2-7 and V is TRBV11-3; 13 nucleotides align to TRBD2. There are 15 residues in the CDR3. Trimming took 1 base from V and 6 from J; bases not matched to a gene: 3. CDR1 and CDR2 from the germline V gene are SGHNT and YENEEA. The CDR3 region is CASSLGGTSGTEQYF. The CDR3 DNA is TGTGCCAGCAGCTTAGGCGGGACTAGCGGGACCGAGCAGTACTTC. The full variable domain, with the rest looked up from reference TRBV11-3 and TRBJ2-7, is EAGVVQSPRYKIIEKKQPVAFWCNPISGHNTLYWYLQNLGQGPELLIRYENEEAVDDSQLPKDRFSAERLKGVDSTLKIQPAELGDSAVYLCASSLGGTSGTEQYFGPGTRLTVT.

This clone was recorded only once. This rearrangement joins TRBV12-2 to TRBJ2-1; the table's D call, TRBD2, was not checked against the DNA. TRBV12-2 is listed as a pseudogene. This CDR3 comprises 16 residues. In DNA form, the CDR3 reads TGTGCAAGTCGCTTAGCGTTATCCGGGGAGGACAATGAGCAGTTCTTC. This gives the protein CASRLALSGEDNEQFF.

The J gene is TRBJ2-5, the V gene TRBV11-3; 7 bases match TRBD2. The J segment lost 4 bases and the V segment lost 3 bases, leaving 8 bases of the junction unmatched. In germline, CDR1 is SGHNT, CDR2 YENEEA. This CDR3 region has 15 residues. The CDR3 sequence is CASSLGEGLLETQYF. The CDR3 nucleotides read TGTGCCAGCAGCTTGGGGGAGGGGCTTTTAGAGACCCAGTACTTC.

V is TRBV7-9 and J is TRBJ2-7, with 7 bases matching TRBD1. J gave up 1 base and V 6 bases, and 9 bases lay outside the gene matches. This CDR3 has 15 residues. Per germline, CDR1 SEHNR and CDR2 FQNEAQ (reference sequence). The CDR3 loop reads CASSSDRSYSYEQYF. CDR3 DNA: TGTGCCAGCAGTTCGGACAGGTCTTATTCCTACGAGCAGTACTTC.

This chain uses TRBV7-9 with TRBJ1-2; tentative D call: TRBD1 (5 bases). Trimming removed 5 bases from V and 4 bases from J, with 14 bases in between. CDR3 size: 14 residues. Germline values: CDR1 SEHNR, CDR2 FQNEAQ (reference sequence). The CDR3, as DNA: TGTGCCAGCAGCGGGGACTTGAATTTCTATGGCTACACCTTC. Translation gives CASSGDLNFYGYTF.

The chain is built from TRBV4-3 and TRBJ1-2; possible D gene TRBD1, 5 bases. CDR1 and CDR2 from the germline V gene are LGHNA and YSLEER. With 0 bases removed from V and 3 bases from J, the gap between germline ends came to 17 bases. CDR3 length: 17 amino acids. In nucleotides, the CDR3 is TGCGCCAGCAGCCAAGAAATGGAACGACAGCTGGACTATGGCTACACCTTC. Its protein product is CASSQEMERQLDYGYTF.

The CDR3 DNA reads TGTGCCAGCAGCCTTTTAGCGTACGAGCAGTACTTC. It translates to CASSLLAYEQYF. V usage is TRBV11-2 and J usage is TRBJ2-7; D perhaps matches TRBD2 (5 bases). V lost 5 bases, J lost 4 bases, and 9 bases lay in between. CDR3 length: 12 residues. Germline V gene sequence: CDR1 SGHAT, CDR2 FQNNGV.

This rearrangement joins TRBV4-1 to TRBJ1-6; D is unclear. The CDR3 sequence is 15 residues long. Germline V CDR1 and CDR2: MGHRA, YSYEKL. The V gene lost 3 bases and the J gene lost 9 bases, with 15 bases spanning the gap. The CDR3 loop reads CASSQGAQVGSPLHF. The DNA for the CDR3 is TGCGCCAGCAGCCAGGGAGCCCAAGTAGGTTCACCCCTCCACTTT.

The rearrangement uses TRBV3-1 (or the pseudogene TRBV3-2) and TRBJ2-3; D is possibly TRBD2 (5 bases). Germline V gene data show CDR1 as LGHDT and CDR2 as YNNKEL (reference sequence). The V and J ends lost 1 base and 0 bases respectively, with 14 bases between them. This CDR3 region has 17 residues. This CDR3 reads CASSQGRKAASTDTQYF. Here the CDR3 DNA reads TGTGCCAGCAGCCAAGGAAGGAAAGCGGCTAGCACAGATACGCAGTATTTT.

The rearrangement links TRBV6-4 to TRBJ2-1, with 9 bases aligning to TRBD1. The CDR3 runs 16 residues. Germline V gives CDR1 MRHNA, CDR2 SNTAGT. V was pared by 6 bases and J by 9 bases, with 15 bases of the junction left unmatched. The CDR3 coding sequence is TGTGCCAGCAGACGACAGGGGGGCCAGCAGAATGGTGAGCAGTTCTTC. Protein: CASRRQGGQQNGEQFF.

The V and J genes are TRBV25-1 and TRBJ1-6, with TRBD1 identical over 7 bases. Germline-derived CDR1 and CDR2 are MGHDK and SYGVNS. The length of the CDR3 is 13 residues. Trimming at V came to 4 bases and at J to 9 bases, leaving 3 bases not matched to a gene. CDR3 region: CASSAGGGSPLHF. The DNA of the CDR3 is TGTGCCAGCAGTGCAGGGGGAGGTTCACCCCTCCACTTT.

The chain combines TRBV19 with TRBJ1-1; possibly TRBD1 for D (5 bases). Trimming took 2 bases from V and 6 from J, leaving 10 bases between them. Germline values: CDR1 LNHDA, CDR2 SQIVND (reference sequence). CDR3 size: 13 residues. CDR3 residues: CASSIMGEAEAFF. Here the CDR3 DNA reads TGTGCCAGTAGTATAATGGGGGAGGCTGAAGCTTTCTTT. The full variable domain, in which reference TRBV19 and TRBJ1-1 provide the parts outside the CDR3, is DGGITQSPKYLFRKEGQNVTLSCEQNLNHDAMYWYRQDPGQGLRLIYYSQIVNDFQKGDIAEGYSVSREKKESFPLTVTSAQKNPTAFYLCASSIMGEAEAFFGQGTRLTVV.

This sequence joins TRBV7-3 and TRBJ2-5; TRBD1 matches at 7 bases. The CDR3 sequence is 17 residues long. V shed 1 base, J shed 1 base, and the junction held 9 bases outside the gene matches. The germline V gene encodes CDR1 SGHTA and CDR2 FQGTGA. The CDR3 nucleotides are TGTGCCAGCAGCTTAAACCAGGTTGGGGACAGCCAAGAGACCCAGTACTTC. This sequence encodes CASSLNQVGDSQETQYF.

CDR3 nucleotide sequence: TGCGCCAGCAGCCAGGAGGACAGGGCCCGGAATTCACCCCTCCACTTT. It encodes CASSQEDRARNSPLHF. V usage is TRBV4-3 and J usage is TRBJ1-6; 8 bases agree with TRBD1. The CDR3 consists of 16 residues. V lost 3 bases and J lost 7; bases outside the gene matches: 8. From germline, CDR1 is LGHNA and CDR2 YSLEER.

The chain has TRBV6-2 or TRBV6-3 and TRBJ1-2, with 8 bases lining up with TRBD1. Trimming at V came to 3 bases and at J to 3 bases, leaving 3 bases not matched to a gene. The CDR3 extends over 14 amino acids. CDR1 is MNHEY, CDR2 SVGEGT, per germline. DNA for the CDR3: TGTGCCAGCAGTTATGTGGACAGGGACTATGGCTACACCTTC. This translates into CASSYVDRDYGYTF.

The CDR3 DNA is TGTGCCATCAGTGAGACAGGGGTGACCAATCAGCCCCAGCATTTT. Translation gives CAISETGVTNQPQHF. The chain couples TRBV10-3 to TRBJ1-5; 7 bases are a match to TRBD1. Germline values: CDR1 ENHRY, CDR2 SYGVKD. The CDR3 runs to 15 residues. Trimming at V came to 2 bases and at J to 3 bases, leaving 4 bases not matched to a gene.

The rearrangement links TRBV6-1 to TRBJ2-1, with a possible D match to TRBD1 (6 bases). This CDR3 is 16 amino acids long. V was cut by 4 bases and J by 0 bases, with 13 bases left in between. From germline, CDR1 is MNHNS and CDR2 SASEGT. The CDR3 region is CASSGRQANSYNEQFF. DNA of the CDR3: TGTGCCAGCAGTGGAAGACAGGCCAACTCCTACAATGAGCAGTTCTTC.

There are a few counts of this clone. The V and J genes are TRBV19 and TRBJ2-7, with TRBD2 matching over 10 bases. V lost 1 base, J lost 1 base, and 4 bases stayed unmatched. Germline V gene data show CDR1 as LNHDA and CDR2 as SQIVND (reference sequence). This CDR3 region has 16 residues. The CDR3 DNA reads as TGTGCCAGTAGTATAGGTAGGACTAGCGGATCCTACGAGCAGTACTTC. Translation: CASSIGRTSGSYEQYF.

The chain carries TRBV19 and TRBJ1-2; weak D call: TRBD1 (5 bases). The CDR3 sequence is 13 residues long. The germline V gene encodes CDR1 LNHDA and CDR2 SQIVND (reference sequence). V was shortened by 11 bases and J by 4 bases, with 17 bases between the two germline ends. CDR3 nucleotide sequence: TGTGCCTCCTCTCCCAAAGGGGCCTATGGCTACACCTTC. It encodes CASSPKGAYGYTF.

The CDR3 region is CASRSGYQPQHF. The CDR3 region has the DNA TGTGCCAGTAGGTCGGGTTATCAGCCCCAGCATTTT. This chain connects TRBV19 to TRBJ1-5, with D unresolved. The CDR3 has 12 residues. Germline V gives CDR1 LNHDA, CDR2 SQIVND (reference sequence). Trimming left V 6 bases short and J 5 bases short, with 8 bases between.

The chain links TRBV12-2 to TRBJ1-5; the table's D call, TRBD1, was not checked against the DNA. TRBV12-2 is a known pseudogene. CDR3 length: 19 amino acids. The CDR3 nucleotides read TGTGCAAGTCGCTTAGCGCCTCGGGACAGGGGAGTAGGCAATCAGCCCCAGCATTTT. Translating gives CASRLAPRDRGVGNQPQHF.

This clone was recorded only once. The V and J genes are TRBV7-3 and TRBJ2-1; the D gene is possibly TRBD2 (5 bases). CDR3 length equals 14 residues. V was cut by 5 bases and J by 3 bases, with 11 bases left in between. Germline V lookup: CDR1 SGHTA, CDR2 FQGTGA. The CDR3 region has the DNA TGTGCCAGCAGCCCCGGGAATGACTACAATGAGCAGTTCTTC. Residues: CASSPGNDYNEQFF. Supplemented by reference TRBV7-3 and TRBJ2-1, the full variable domain reads GAGVSQTPSNKVTEKGKYVELRCDPISGHTALYWYRQSLGQGPEFLIYFQGTGAADDSGLPNDRFFAVRPEGSVSTLKIQRTERGDSAVYLCASSPGNDYNEQFFGPGTRLTVL.

This clone has just one count. V is TRBV5-1 and J is TRBJ2-1; maybe TRBD2 (5 bases). The CDR3 covers 12 residues. V was pared by 0 bases and J by 12 bases, with 10 bases between. CDR1 SGHRS and CDR2 YFSETQ come from the germline V gene. The CDR3 loop reads CASSLEGAGQFF. Here the CDR3 DNA reads TGCGCCAGCAGCTTGGAGGGAGCCGGGCAGTTCTTC.